The 18 T cell receptor beta chains below come from one sample, sequenced in a study of cytotoxic CD8 clonotypes in ibrutinib-treated CLL. Clones were sequenced by immunoSEQ multiplex PCR, and TCRdb holds only the in-frame ones, with some missing. The table lists approximately 160,000 clones, around nine tenths of them singletons. Sequencing was performed on PBMCs, taken at disease progression, from a patient treated with ibrutinib. The receptor source for this set is a human donor with chronic lymphocytic leukemia.

V usage is TRBV4-1 and J usage is TRBJ1-1; 11 bases map to TRBD1. Germline CDR1 is MGHRA and CDR2 is YSYEKL. There are 17 residues in the CDR3. Unmatched junction bases numbered 8, after V lost 4 bases and J lost 1 base. The CDR3 reads CASSLAGTGGGNTEAFF. The CDR3 DNA sequence: TGCGCCAGCAGCCTGGCCGGGACAGGGGGTGGGAACACTGAAGCTTTCTTT.

The chain combines TRBV7-9 with TRBJ2-5, with TRBD2 identical over 11 bases. CDR1 is SEHNR and CDR2 is FQNEAQ in the germline V gene (reference sequence). Trimming at V came to 5 bases and at J to 4 bases, leaving 3 bases not matched to a gene. The CDR3 covers 14 residues. The CDR3 here is CASSNSGRAETQYF. The CDR3 nucleotides read TGTGCCAGCAGCAATAGCGGGAGGGCAGAGACCCAGTACTTC.

On this clone: Mismatch with germline at one junction end may stem from a read error. The gene calls are TRBV30 and TRBJ1-2, with no clear D. Germline CDR1 reads GTSNPN; CDR2 reads SVGIG (reference sequence). This CDR3 has 11 amino acids. DNA for the CDR3: TGTGCCTGGAGTGAGGGCACCCCTATGGACTTC. Its protein is CAWSEGTPMDF.

This clone was seen only a few times. The chain recombines TRBV14 with TRBJ2-3, with 11 positions matching TRBD2. Germline-derived CDR1 and CDR2 are SGHDN and FVKESK. V shed 1 base and J 4 bases; nucleotides not matched to a gene: 10. The CDR3 is made up of 18 amino acids. In nucleotides, the CDR3 is TGTGCCAGCAGCCAAGGGGTGCTAGCGGGAGGATCTTCAGATACGCAGTATTTT. This sequence encodes CASSQGVLAGGSSDTQYF.

This clone is a singleton in its sample. The CDR3 nucleotides read TGTGCCAGCAGCATGACAGGGATCCGGTACGAGCAGTACTTC. Translating gives CASSMTGIRYEQYF. The chain links TRBV5-8 to TRBJ2-7; 7 positions match TRBD1. Trimming removed 4 bases from V and 4 bases from J; junction bases left unmatched: 8. The CDR3 is made up of 14 amino acids. Germline V gene data show CDR1 as SGHTS and CDR2 as YDEGEE.

CDR3 DNA sequence: TGTGCCAGCAGTTTAACAGGGGATTATTCCTATGGCTACACCTTC. It is translated as CASSLTGDYSYGYTF. This sequence joins TRBV6-5 and TRBJ1-2; TRBD1 matches 7 bases. CDR1 is MNHEY, CDR2 SVGAGI, per germline. The CDR3 covers 15 residues. V lost 4 bases, J lost 4 bases, and 9 bases stayed unmatched.

The chain employs TRBV19 and TRBJ2-1, with 8 positions matching TRBD1. This CDR3 has 14 amino acids. J gave up 2 bases and V 10 bases, and 7 bases lay outside the gene matches. Germline assignment: CDR1 LNHDA and CDR2 SQIVND (reference sequence). The CDR3 loop reads CATLDRGTYNEQFF. Written as DNA, the CDR3 is TGTGCCACCCTAGACAGGGGAACCTACAATGAGCAGTTCTTC.

The chain recombines TRBV2 with TRBJ1-2; a weak D match, TRBD1 (5 bases). Germline V gene sequence: CDR1 SNHLY, CDR2 FYNNEI. The V end lost 3 bases, the J end lost 1 base, and 9 bases lay between the germline ends. The CDR3 runs 14 residues. The CDR3 loop is CASSEGGYNYGYTF. For the CDR3, the DNA is TGTGCCAGCAGTGAGGGGGGATATAACTATGGCTACACCTTC.

Only one count was recorded for this clone. This chain connects TRBV7-2 to TRBJ2-7; D not resolved. The germline V gene has CDR1 SGHTA and CDR2 FQGNSA. V shed 1 base and J shed 7 bases, with 5 bases lying between them. The CDR3 extends over 11 amino acids. The DNA of the CDR3 is TGTGCCAGCAGCTTAGACCGGGAGCAGTACTTC. Encoded protein: CASSLDREQYF.

This chain joins TRBV27 and TRBJ2-1, with 9 bases lining up with TRBD2. J gave up 3 bases and V 7 bases, and 4 bases lay outside the gene matches. This CDR3 region has 14 residues. Germline CDR1 MNHEY, CDR2 SMNVEV (reference sequence). The CDR3, as DNA: TGTGCCAGCACCCCACTAGCGGGCTACAATGAGCAGTTCTTC. Amino acid sequence: CASTPLAGYNEQFF.

The V call is TRBV7-9, the J call TRBJ1-1; tentatively, D is TRBD1 (5 bases). Germline V gene data show CDR1 as SEHNR and CDR2 as FQNEAQ (reference sequence). V was cut by 1 base and J by 4 bases, with 16 bases left in between. This CDR3 comprises 16 residues. For the CDR3, the DNA is TGTGCCAGCAGCTTAGTAGTGAGTGGGGGTGGCACTGAAGCTTTCTTT. Its protein product is CASSLVVSGGGTEAFF. Full variable domain (rest looked up from reference TRBV7-9 and TRBJ1-1): DTGVSQNPRHKITKRGQNVTFRCDPISEHNRLYWYRQTLGQGPEFLTYFQNEAQLEKSRLLSDRFSAERPKGSFSTLEIQRTEQGDSAMYLCASSLVVSGGGTEAFFGQGTRLTVV.

V usage is TRBV11-3 and J usage is TRBJ2-3; possibly TRBD2 for D (6 bases). This CDR3 region has 15 residues. Germline V CDR1 and CDR2: SGHNT, YENEEA. V was cut by 5 bases and J by 1 base, with 13 bases left in between. The CDR3 region has the DNA TGTGCCAGCAGCCCAATCGGGAGCGGCACAGATACGCAGTATTTT. It specifies CASSPIGSGTDTQYF.

This clone was picked up one time. The chain uses TRBV7-8 and TRBJ2-1, with D possibly TRBD2 on 6 matching bases. CDR1 and CDR2 from the germline V gene are SGHVS and FQNEAQ. V lost 5 bases, J lost 3 bases, and 14 bases lay in between. The CDR3 spans 15 residues. CDR3 sequence reads: CASSDLGGDYNEQFF. The DNA of the CDR3 is TGTGCCAGCAGCGATCTTGGAGGGGACTACAATGAGCAGTTCTTC.

The genes are TRBV5-1 and TRBJ1-1, with 12 bases lining up with TRBD1. The CDR3 is 21 residues long. V gave up 0 bases and J gave up 0 bases; unmatched junction bases: 15. In germline, CDR1 is SGHRS, CDR2 YFSETQ. CDR3 nucleotides: TGCGCCAGCAGCTTGGGATTGGGACAGGGGGCTTATCTTCTAATGAACACTGAAGCTTTCTTT. This encodes CASSLGLGQGAYLLMNTEAFF.

The rearrangement joins TRBV5-1 to TRBJ2-7, with 11 bases aligning to TRBD2. CDR3 length: 15 amino acids. Losses at the gene ends were 0 bases for V and 5 bases for J; bases not matched to a gene: 4. Germline V lookup: CDR1 SGHRS, CDR2 YFSETQ. CDR3 nucleotides: TGCGCCAGCAGCTTGGAACTAGCGGGAGTGGACGAGCAGTACTTC. Residues: CASSLELAGVDEQYF. Supplemented by reference TRBV5-1 and TRBJ2-7, the full variable domain reads KAGVTQTPRYLIKTRGQQVTLSCSPISGHRSVSWYQQTPGQGLQFLFEYFSETQRNKGNFPGRFSGRQFSNSRSEMNVSTLELGDSALYLCASSLELAGVDEQYFGPGTRLTVT.

The chain uses TRBV5-4 and TRBJ2-7, with TRBD1 identical over 12 bases. Germline V gene data show CDR1 as SGHNT and CDR2 as YYREEE (reference sequence). The CDR3 is 14 residues long. With 3 bases clipped from V and 4 bases from J, the junction kept 2 bases outside the gene matches. This chain's CDR3 is CASSWGQGAYEQYF. The CDR3 DNA is TGTGCCAGCAGCTGGGGACAGGGGGCTTACGAGCAGTACTTC.

This sequence joins TRBV2 and TRBJ2-3; D is undetermined. Germline V gene lookup returns CDR1 SNHLY and CDR2 FYNNEI. V lost 4 bases, J lost 3 bases, and 5 bases lay in between. The CDR3 contains 12 residues. The CDR3 spells CASSGNTDTQYF. CDR3 in DNA: TGTGCCAGCAGTGGAAATACAGATACGCAGTATTTT.

The DNA for the CDR3 is TGTGCCAGTAGTATAGGAAGGACTCCCTACAATGAGCAGTTCTTC. Translated: CASSIGRTPYNEQFF. This rearrangement joins TRBV19 to TRBJ2-1; a weak D match, TRBD2 (5 bases). The CDR3 contains 15 residues. The ends were cut back, 1 base at V and 2 bases at J, with 9 bases in the middle. CDR1 LNHDA and CDR2 SQIVND come from the germline V gene (reference sequence). Complete variable domain (other parts from reference TRBV19 and TRBJ2-1): DGGITQSPKYLFRKEGQNVTLSCEQNLNHDAMYWYRQDPGQGLRLIYYSQIVNDFQKGDIAEGYSVSREKKESFPLTVTSAQKNPTAFYLCASSIGRTPYNEQFFGPGTRLTVL.